These T cell receptor beta chains were read from a single sample in a study of blood T cell repertoires in COVID-19. Using immunoSEQ multiplex PCR, the repertoire was profiled, and TCRdb retains in-frame clones only, with some absent. Of 250,000 to 300,000 clones in the sample, around four fifths are singletons; the top ten hold 4.6%. Sequences were obtained from peripheral blood. These receptors were taken from a man aged 55 to 70 who had recovered from COVID-19. CDR3s include the opening cysteine and the closing phenylalanine or tryptophan. The order of the fields is clone size, D gene, J gene, V gene, CDR3 DNA, CDR3 protein. D genes are given only for firm matches. Size values are once, few and many counts, or a class for expanded clones, and some rows have none.

clone size: NA; D gene: TRBD2; J gene: TRBJ2-1; V gene: TRBV6-4; CDR3 DNA: TGTGCCAGCAGTGTGCTAGCGGGTACTAACAATGAGCAGTTCTTC; CDR3 protein: CASSVLAGTNNEQFF
clone size: once; D gene: NA; J gene: TRBJ1-1; V gene: TRBV10-3; CDR3 DNA: TGTGCCATCAGTGAGGGACAGAACACTGAAGCTTTCTTT; CDR3 protein: CAISEGQNTEAFF
clone size: few; D gene: TRBD1; J gene: TRBJ1-5; V gene: TRBV6-5; CDR3 DNA: TGTGCCAGCAATCCGACAGGGGGACGCAATCAGCCCCAGCATTTT; CDR3 protein: CASNPTGGRNQPQHF
clone size: once; D gene: NA; J gene: TRBJ1-1; V gene: TRBV7-2; CDR3 DNA: TGTGCCAGCAGCATCAACAGGGTTGGCGCTGAAGCTTTCTTT; CDR3 protein: CASSINRVGAEAFF
clone size: NA; D gene: TRBD1; J gene: TRBJ1-5; V gene: TRBV5-1; CDR3 DNA: TGCGCCAGCAGCCCGGGACAGGGGGAGCCCCAGCATTTT; CDR3 protein: CASSPGQGEPQHF
clone size: NA; D gene: TRBD1; J gene: TRBJ2-7; V gene: TRBV20-1; CDR3 DNA: TGCAGTGCTAGTAAGGGGGCGGAGGCCGAGCAGTACTTC; CDR3 protein: CSASKGAEAEQYF
clone size: NA; D gene: NA; J gene: TRBJ1-6; V gene: TRBV30; CDR3 DNA: TGTGCCTGGAGGGGCGGCGGGAACCCGAGCTCCTATAATTCACCCCTCCACTTT; CDR3 protein: CAWRGGGNPSSYNSPLHF
clone size: NA; D gene: NA; J gene: TRBJ2-3; V gene: TRBV29-1; CDR3 DNA: TGCAGCGTTTCCGACAACACAGATACGCAGTATTTT; CDR3 protein: CSVSDNTDTQYF
clone size: once; D gene: NA; J gene: TRBJ1-1; V gene: TRBV7-8; CDR3 DNA: TGTGCCAGCAGCCGAGATGGGGGGGGGTTGAACACTGAAGCTTTCTTT; CDR3 protein: CASSRDGGGLNTEAFF
clone size: once; D gene: NA; J gene: TRBJ1-5; V gene: TRBV18; CDR3 DNA: TGTGCCAGCTCACCCGGACAGAGCAATCAGCCCCAGCATTTT; CDR3 protein: CASSPGQSNQPQHF
clone size: few; D gene: TRBD1; J gene: TRBJ1-2; V gene: TRBV19; CDR3 DNA: TGTGCCGCGACCGGGACAGGGGATTATGGCTACACCTTC; CDR3 protein: CAATGTGDYGYTF
clone size: NA; D gene: NA; J gene: TRBJ1-3; V gene: TRBV7-2; CDR3 DNA: TGTGCCAGCAGCTTAAGCGGCAGTCTCTCTGGAAACACCATATATTTT; CDR3 protein: CASSLSGSLSGNTIYF
clone size: NA; D gene: TRBD2; J gene: TRBJ2-7; V gene: TRBV19; CDR3 DNA: TGTGCCAGTACTAATAGCGGGGGGACGACCTACGAGCAGTACTTC; CDR3 protein: CASTNSGGTTYEQYF
clone size: NA; D gene: TRBD1; J gene: TRBJ1-3; V gene: TRBV5-4; CDR3 DNA: TGTGCCAGCAGCTTCGGACAGGGCCTCTCTGGAAACACCATATATTTT; CDR3 protein: CASSFGQGLSGNTIYF
clone size: NA; D gene: NA; J gene: TRBJ1-1; V gene: TRBV3-1/TRBV3-2; CDR3 DNA: TGTGCCAGCAGCCAAGGACAGGTAGGGGCGGTGAACACTGAAGCTTTCTTT; CDR3 protein: CASSQGQVGAVNTEAFF
clone size: NA; D gene: TRBD1; J gene: TRBJ2-1; V gene: TRBV28; CDR3 DNA: TGTGCCAGCAGGGGGACAGGGGGCGCGGGTGAACCGTTCTTC; CDR3 protein: CASRGTGGAGEPFF
clone size: NA; D gene: NA; J gene: TRBJ2-7; V gene: TRBV7-8; CDR3 DNA: TGTGCCAGCAGCCCGGGTGGGTTCGACTACGAGCAGTACTTC; CDR3 protein: CASSPGGFDYEQYF
clone size: NA; D gene: NA; J gene: TRBJ2-3; V gene: TRBV7-9; CDR3 DNA: TGTGCCAGCAGCTTAGGCGGCAGTGATACGCAGTATTTT; CDR3 protein: CASSLGGSDTQYF
clone size: NA; D gene: TRBD1; J gene: TRBJ1-6; V gene: TRBV27; CDR3 DNA: TGTGCCAGCAGTTACAGGGGGAATTCACCCCTCCACTTT; CDR3 protein: CASSYRGNSPLHF
clone size: NA; D gene: NA; J gene: TRBJ1-2; V gene: TRBV6-1; CDR3 DNA: TGTGCCAGCAGGGAAGGGGGGGGACGCAGCTATGGCTACACCTTC; CDR3 protein: CASREGGGRSYGYTF
clone size: NA; D gene: NA; J gene: TRBJ1-4; V gene: TRBV18; CDR3 DNA: TGTGCCAGCTCCCAAAACATGGCTAATGAAAAACTGTTTTTT; CDR3 protein: CASSQNMANEKLFF
clone size: NA; D gene: NA; J gene: TRBJ1-1; V gene: TRBV12-3/TRBV12-4; CDR3 DNA: TGTGCCAGCACTCTGGCGGGGGTACGTGAAGCTTTCTTT; CDR3 protein: CASTLAGVREAFF
clone size: NA; D gene: NA; J gene: TRBJ2-7; V gene: TRBV6-5; CDR3 DNA: TGTGCCAGCAAGGACAGTGGCTCCTACGAGCAGTACTTC; CDR3 protein: CASKDSGSYEQYF
clone size: NA; D gene: TRBD2; J gene: TRBJ2-2; V gene: TRBV5-1; CDR3 DNA: TGCGCCAGCAGCTTGGAGCCGAGCGGGAGGGCCCCCGGGGAGCTGTTTTTT; CDR3 protein: CASSLEPSGRAPGELFF
clone size: NA; D gene: NA; J gene: TRBJ1-1; V gene: TRBV5-4; CDR3 DNA: TGTGCCAGCAGCTTGGCCCAGGCTGTACCTTTCTTT; CDR3 protein: CASSLAQAVPFF
clone size: NA; D gene: NA; J gene: TRBJ2-3; V gene: TRBV29-1; CDR3 DNA: TGCAGCGTTAGGGGGGGCTACACAGATACGCAGTATTTT; CDR3 protein: CSVRGGYTDTQYF
clone size: NA; D gene: NA; J gene: TRBJ1-3; V gene: TRBV7-2; CDR3 DNA: TGTGCCAGCAGCTTAGTCCCATCCTCTGGAAACACCATATATTTT; CDR3 protein: CASSLVPSSGNTIYF
clone size: NA; D gene: TRBD1; J gene: TRBJ1-1; V gene: TRBV4-1; CDR3 DNA: TGCGCCAGCAGCCAAGAGGGGACAGGGCGTACTGAAGCTTTCTTT; CDR3 protein: CASSQEGTGRTEAFF
clone size: NA; D gene: TRBD1; J gene: TRBJ1-5; V gene: TRBV4-2; CDR3 DNA: TGTGCCAGCAGCCAAGAAGGGGGACAGGGTTACAATCAGCCCCAGCATTTT; CDR3 protein: CASSQEGGQGYNQPQHF
clone size: NA; D gene: TRBD2; J gene: TRBJ2-3; V gene: TRBV27; CDR3 DNA: TGTGCCAGCACCCGACAGGCGGGGGGCCACACAGATACGCAGTATTTT; CDR3 protein: CASTRQAGGHTDTQYF
clone size: NA; D gene: TRBD1; J gene: TRBJ2-7; V gene: TRBV27; CDR3 DNA: TGTGCCAGCAGCAGGACAGGGAACTACGAGCAGTACTTC; CDR3 protein: CASSRTGNYEQYF
clone size: NA; D gene: NA; J gene: TRBJ2-7; V gene: TRBV7-9; CDR3 DNA: TGTGCCAGCAGCCCGCTGGCGGGTCCCTACGAGCAGTACTTC; CDR3 protein: CASSPLAGPYEQYF
clone size: once; D gene: NA; J gene: TRBJ2-7; V gene: TRBV5-4; CDR3 DNA: TGTGCCAGCAGCTTGGGGGTAATAGCGGCGTCCTACGAGCAGTACTTC; CDR3 protein: CASSLGVIAASYEQYF
clone size: NA; D gene: TRBD1; J gene: TRBJ1-2; V gene: TRBV5-6; CDR3 DNA: TGTGCCAGCAGTACGGGACAGAACTATGGCTACACCTTC; CDR3 protein: CASSTGQNYGYTF
clone size: NA; D gene: NA; J gene: TRBJ2-1; V gene: TRBV4-1; CDR3 DNA: TGCGCCAGCAGCGGACAGGGGCTTTCGAGTTTAGCGGGAGGCAATGAGCAGTTCTTC; CDR3 protein: CASSGQGLSSLAGGNEQFF
clone size: NA; D gene: NA; J gene: TRBJ2-5; V gene: TRBV7-2; CDR3 DNA: TGTGCCAGCAGCTTAGCCCCTCAGGGAGGAGCGGAGACCCAGTACTTC; CDR3 protein: CASSLAPQGGAETQYF
clone size: NA; D gene: NA; J gene: TRBJ1-1; V gene: TRBV2; CDR3 DNA: TGTGCCAGCAGTCACCAGTCCGGGGAGAACACTGAAGCTTTCTTT; CDR3 protein: CASSHQSGENTEAFF
clone size: NA; D gene: NA; J gene: TRBJ2-7; V gene: TRBV11-2; CDR3 DNA: TGTGCCAGCAGCTTAGATCCCGTCTCCGAGCAGTACTTC; CDR3 protein: CASSLDPVSEQYF
clone size: NA; D gene: TRBD2; J gene: TRBJ2-7; V gene: TRBV6-5; CDR3 DNA: TGTGCCAGCAGTTACGGGACTAGCGGGAGTCTGGAGCAGTACTTC; CDR3 protein: CASSYGTSGSLEQYF
clone size: NA; D gene: NA; J gene: TRBJ2-5; V gene: TRBV4-1; CDR3 DNA: TGCGCCAGCGGGGAGGAGACCCAGTACTTC; CDR3 protein: CASGEETQYF
clone size: NA; D gene: NA; J gene: TRBJ2-3; V gene: TRBV5-1; CDR3 DNA: TGCGCCAGCAGCTTGGGGCACGGCGGGCTAGATACGCAGTATTTT; CDR3 protein: CASSLGHGGLDTQYF
clone size: NA; D gene: TRBD1; J gene: TRBJ1-2; V gene: TRBV29-1; CDR3 DNA: TGCAGCGTGACGGACAGGGGGCGCGGGAATTATGGCTACACCTTC; CDR3 protein: CSVTDRGRGNYGYTF
clone size: NA; D gene: TRBD1; J gene: TRBJ1-2; V gene: TRBV18; CDR3 DNA: TGTGCCAGCTCACTTAAGGACAGGGATAGTGGCTACACCTTC; CDR3 protein: CASSLKDRDSGYTF
clone size: NA; D gene: NA; J gene: TRBJ1-2; V gene: TRBV4-2; CDR3 DNA: TGTGCCAGCAGCTCCCTTGGGACAGGCTACACCTTC; CDR3 protein: CASSSLGTGYTF
clone size: NA; D gene: TRBD1; J gene: TRBJ1-2; V gene: TRBV6-1; CDR3 DNA: TGTGCCAGCAGTGATCGCGACAGGGCTAACTATGGCTACACCTTC; CDR3 protein: CASSDRDRANYGYTF
clone size: NA; D gene: TRBD1; J gene: TRBJ2-7; V gene: TRBV12-5; CDR3 DNA: TGTGCTAGTGGTTTGGTACGTGACAGGGGGTCTTACGAGCAGTACTTC; CDR3 protein: CASGLVRDRGSYEQYF
clone size: NA; D gene: NA; J gene: TRBJ2-1; V gene: TRBV5-8; CDR3 DNA: TGTGCCAGCAGCTCACAGACCTACAATGAGCAGTTCTTC; CDR3 protein: CASSSQTYNEQFF
clone size: NA; D gene: NA; J gene: TRBJ2-3; V gene: TRBV2; CDR3 DNA: TGTGCCAGCAGGCAGGGAACTAGCACAGATACGCAGTATTTT; CDR3 protein: CASRQGTSTDTQYF
clone size: NA; D gene: NA; J gene: TRBJ2-1; V gene: TRBV2; CDR3 DNA: TGTGCCTCTCAGCGGCCATCCAATGAGCAGTTCTTC; CDR3 protein: CASQRPSNEQFF
clone size: NA; D gene: NA; J gene: TRBJ2-7; V gene: TRBV30; CDR3 DNA: TGTGCTGCCGGGGGATACGAGCAGTACTTC; CDR3 protein: CAAGGYEQYF
clone size: NA; D gene: NA; J gene: TRBJ2-1; V gene: TRBV12-2; CDR3 DNA: TGTGCAAGTCGCACTATTAGACTTGAGGGAAATGAGCAGTTCTTC; CDR3 protein: CASRTIRLEGNEQFF